The 27 T cell receptor beta chains given below trace back to one sample, sequenced in a study of T cell changes during pregnancy in multiple sclerosis. Repertoires were generated with immunoSEQ multiplex PCR, while TCRdb's copy carries only in-frame clones and drops some. The sample includes 90,000 to 150,000 clones, approximately 93% seen only once; the top ten take approximately 6.3%. The sample here was peripheral blood, taken before pregnancy. These receptor sequences come from a female donor with multiple sclerosis, enrolled in a pregnancy study.

The chain uses TRBV4-1 and TRBJ1-5; 7 bases are shared with TRBD1. J lost 5 bases, V lost 3 bases, and 4 bases had no gene match. The CDR3 is 14 residues long. Germline CDR1 is MGHRA and CDR2 is YSYEKL. The CDR3 reads CASSQEGADQPQHF. CDR3 nucleotides: TGCGCCAGCAGCCAGGAGGGGGCGGATCAGCCCCAGCATTTT.

The chain joins TRBV27 to TRBJ1-1, with 7 bases lining up with TRBD1. The CDR3 is made up of 20 amino acids. V trimming: 5 bases; J trimming: 1 base; junction bases outside the gene matches: 22. CDR1 and CDR2 from the germline V gene are MNHEY and SMNVEV (reference sequence). In DNA, the CDR3 is TGTGCCAGCAGTGCCTACTACGGGACTCAGGGGGGTAGGAAGAACACTGAAGCTTTCTTT. Translated, it gives CASSAYYGTQGGRKNTEAFF.

V and J are TRBV28 and TRBJ1-2, with D hard to call. Per germline, CDR1 MDHEN and CDR2 SYDVKM. V lost 7 bases and J lost 0, with 18 bases in between. The CDR3 length is 16 residues. The CDR3 sequence is CASTPASGIANYGYTF. CDR3 sequence (DNA): TGTGCCAGCACCCCAGCTTCGGGGATAGCTAACTATGGCTACACCTTC.

This chain uses TRBV6-5 with TRBJ2-1; the match to TRBD2 covers 9 bases. Germline assignment: CDR1 MNHEY and CDR2 SVGAGI. The V gene end was trimmed by 2 bases and the J gene end by 2 bases; junction bases not matched to a gene: 4. This CDR3 has 16 amino acids. CDR3 sequence reads: CASSYSTSGPYNEQFF. The CDR3 DNA sequence: TGTGCCAGCAGTTACAGCACTAGCGGGCCCTACAATGAGCAGTTCTTC.

The gene calls are TRBV5-1 and TRBJ1-3; tentative D call: TRBD1 (5 bases). Trimming removed 4 bases at V and 0 bases at J, with 11 bases between. The CDR3 has 15 amino acids. The germline CDR1 and CDR2 sequences are SGHRS and YFSETQ. This CDR3 reads CASSQTEASGNTIYF. The CDR3 DNA sequence: TGCGCCAGCAGCCAGACAGAGGCCTCTGGAAACACCATATATTTT.

This clone appeared a single time. The chain recombines TRBV9 with TRBJ2-2; 10 nucleotides agree with TRBD1. The CDR3 totals 16 residues. Unmatched junction bases numbered 5, after V lost 4 bases and J lost 2 bases. CDR1 is SGDLS, CDR2 YYNGEE, per germline. DNA for the CDR3: TGTGCCAGCAGCAAAGGGACAGGGGCCAACACCGGGGAGCTGTTTTTT. Amino acids: CASSKGTGANTGELFF.

The chain uses TRBV15 and TRBJ1-4; D gene ambiguous. Trimming left V 3 bases short and J 10 bases short, with 12 bases between. Looked up from germline, CDR1 is LNHNV and CDR2 is YYDKDF (reference sequence). The CDR3 is made up of 13 amino acids. CDR3 residues: CATSREVSVKLFF. CDR3 sequence (DNA): TGTGCCACCAGCAGGGAGGTTTCTGTAAAACTGTTTTTT.

This clone was detected only once. The rearrangement uses TRBV29-1 and TRBJ2-2; 7 bases line up with TRBD1. The germline V gene has CDR1 SQVTM and CDR2 ANQGSEA. This CDR3 has 13 residues. The V gene end was trimmed by 6 bases and the J gene end by 1 base; junction bases not matched to a gene: 2. The CDR3 loop is CSVDRENTGELFF. In DNA, the CDR3 is TGCAGCGTCGACAGGGAGAACACCGGGGAGCTGTTTTTT.

This chain links TRBV9 with TRBJ2-1, with unresolved D. The CDR3 is 12 amino acids. V gave up 3 bases and J gave up 7 bases, with 8 bases separating them. Germline CDR1 reads SGDLS; CDR2 reads YYNGEE. In nucleotides, the CDR3 is TGTGCCAGCAGCGCGGCCGGGAATGAGCAGTTCTTC. Its translation: CASSAAGNEQFF. Variable domain in full (rest from reference TRBV9 and TRBJ2-1): DSGVTQTPKHLITATGQRVTLRCSPRSGDLSVYWYQQSLDQGLQFLIQYYNGEERAKGNILERFSAQQFPDLHSELNLSSLELGDSALYFCASSAAGNEQFFGPGTRLTVL.

The chain employs TRBV2 and TRBJ1-2, with 10 bases fitting TRBD1. The V and J ends lost 4 bases and 7 bases, in that order; junction bases with no gene match: 12. Germline CDR1 and CDR2: SNHLY and FYNNEI. This CDR3 has 16 amino acids. The CDR3 bases are TGTGCCAGCAGTGCATCCGGGACAGGGGTTCTCGGTGGCTACACCTTC. Amino acids: CASSASGTGVLGGYTF.

The genes are TRBV10-2 and TRBJ2-1; weak D call: TRBD2 (7 bases). V lost 7 bases and J lost 1, with 20 bases in between. The germline CDR1 and CDR2 sequences are WSHSY and SAAADI. The CDR3 runs to 17 residues. The CDR3, as DNA: TGCGCCAGCAAGGACGGGGGGCTGGCGGGATCCTACAATGAGCAGTTCTTC. It is translated as CASKDGGLAGSYNEQFF.

This clone appeared a few times. The chain is built from TRBV9 and TRBJ2-3, with 10 bases that match TRBD1. CDR3 length: 16 amino acids. The germline gives CDR1 SGDLS, CDR2 YYNGEE. Germline trimming cut 4 bases from V and 4 bases from J; bases unmatched to any gene: 9. The CDR3 nucleotides are TGTGCCAGCAGCTCCCGACAGGGGGCGCTCGCAGATACGCAGTATTTT. Encoded protein: CASSSRQGALADTQYF.

The J gene is TRBJ1-2, the V gene TRBV19; the D gene is possibly TRBD1 (5 bases). Trimming pared 5 bases from V and 7 bases from J, leaving 14 bases between. There are 13 residues in the CDR3. The germline CDR1 and CDR2 sequences are LNHDA and SQIVND (reference sequence). CDR3 coding DNA: TGTGCCAGTAGTCCTGGGACTGTCGGTGGCTACACCTTC. Residues: CASSPGTVGGYTF.

The chain recombines TRBV7-9 with TRBJ2-6; a weak D match, TRBD2 (5 bases). Per the germline V gene, CDR1 is SEHNR and CDR2 is FQNEAQ (reference sequence). This CDR3 contains 17 residues. Deletions cut 5 bases from V and 1 base from J, with 15 bases between. The CDR3 spells CASSGGSVGSGANVLTF. The CDR3 nucleotides read TGTGCCAGCAGCGGAGGATCTGTGGGATCTGGGGCCAACGTCCTGACTTTC.

The V and J genes are TRBV7-2 and TRBJ2-1, with 9 bases that match TRBD2. V shed 8 bases, J shed 6 bases, and the junction held 8 bases outside the gene matches. The CDR3 totals 14 residues. The germline CDR1 and CDR2 sequences are SGHTA and FQGNSA. The CDR3 loop is CASLVDSGGNEQFF. CDR3 coding DNA: TGTGCCAGCTTAGTAGATAGCGGGGGCAATGAGCAGTTCTTC.

This chain joins TRBV7-9 and TRBJ1-3; TRBD1 matches at 8 bases. Germline values: CDR1 SEHNR, CDR2 FQNEAQ (reference sequence). The length of the CDR3 is 15 residues. V lost 4 bases to trimming and J lost 4 bases; unmatched junction nucleotides: 6. The CDR3 region is CASSSTWDRGNTIYF. DNA for the CDR3: TGTGCCAGCAGCTCGACCTGGGACAGGGGAAACACCATATATTTT.

The chain combines TRBV7-9 with TRBJ1-3, with 7 bases identical to TRBD1. The CDR3 runs 14 residues. Germline V gene sequence: CDR1 SEHNR, CDR2 FQNEAQ (reference sequence). Trimming at V came to 5 bases and at J to 2 bases, leaving 3 bases not matched to a gene. The CDR3 loop is CASSRTGAGNTIYF. The CDR3 DNA reads TGTGCCAGCAGCCGAACAGGGGCTGGAAACACCATATATTTT.

The rearrangement joins TRBV5-6 to TRBJ1-2; D not resolved. The CDR3 runs to 13 residues. The ends were cut back, 4 bases at V and 5 bases at J, with 12 bases in the middle. The germline CDR1 and CDR2 sequences are SGHDT and YYEEEE. CDR3 in amino acids: CASSPVADYGYTF. CDR3 sequence (DNA): TGTGCCAGCAGCCCGGTAGCGGATTATGGCTACACCTTC. The complete variable domain, with remaining parts taken from reference TRBV5-6 and TRBJ1-2, reads DAGVTQSPTHLIKTRGQQVTLRCSPKSGHDTVSWYQQALGQGPQFIFQYYEEEERQRGNFPDRFSGHQFPNYSSELNVNALLLGDSALYLCASSPVADYGYTFGSGTRLTVV.

The chain is built from TRBV19 and TRBJ1-5; the match to TRBD1 covers 8 bases. J lost 7 bases, V lost 8 bases, and 4 bases had no gene match. Germline V gene lookup returns CDR1 LNHDA and CDR2 SQIVND (reference sequence). The CDR3 has 12 residues. The CDR3 reads CASGTGPQPQHF. Here the CDR3 DNA reads TGTGCCAGTGGGACAGGTCCACAGCCCCAGCATTTT.

The J gene is TRBJ1-1, the V gene TRBV28; tentatively, D is TRBD1 (6 bases). Germline V gene data show CDR1 as MDHEN and CDR2 as SYDVKM. The CDR3 loop spans 14 amino acids. The V end was cut by 3 bases, the J end by 5 bases, with 13 bases between. The CDR3 spells CASSFLGGRTEAFF. The DNA of the CDR3 is TGTGCCAGCAGTTTTTTGGGGGGGCGTACTGAAGCTTTCTTT.

This chain connects TRBV27 to TRBJ2-1, with D possibly matching TRBD2 (6 bases). CDR1 is MNHEY, CDR2 SMNVEV, per germline (reference sequence). The CDR3 loop spans 15 amino acids. V lost 6 bases and J 4 bases, leaving 16 bases between the germline ends. The CDR3: CASRLRDWEYNEQFF. Written as DNA, the CDR3 is TGTGCCAGCAGATTGCGGGACTGGGAATACAATGAGCAGTTCTTC.

CDR3 residues: CASSNRQGSYEQYF. The CDR3 region has the DNA TGTGCCAGCAGTAACAGACAGGGCTCCTACGAGCAGTACTTC. The chain links TRBV27 to TRBJ2-7; 7 bases are shared with TRBD1. This CDR3 contains 14 residues. V lost 5 bases, J lost 0 bases, and 4 bases stayed unmatched. Per germline, CDR1 MNHEY and CDR2 SMNVEV (reference sequence).

The CDR3, as DNA: TGCGCCAGCAGCCCCGGCCTTCCAGGCGACGAGCAGTACTTC. Its protein product is CASSPGLPGDEQYF. The V gene is TRBV4-1, the J gene TRBJ2-7; D remains unclear. This CDR3 is built from 14 residues. With 4 bases removed from V and 5 bases from J, the gap between germline ends came to 15 bases. Germline-derived CDR1 and CDR2 are MGHRA and YSYEKL.

The J gene is TRBJ2-2, the V gene TRBV7-6; D may be TRBD1 (6 bases). V was trimmed by 1 base and J by 3 bases, leaving 15 bases between them. Germline V CDR1 and CDR2: SGHVS, FNYEAQ. The CDR3 is made up of 17 amino acids. CDR3 in amino acids: CASSLVIGGADTGELFF. The CDR3 DNA reads TGTGCCAGCAGCTTAGTGATTGGGGGCGCGGACACCGGGGAGCTGTTTTTT. Supplemented by reference TRBV7-6 and TRBJ2-2, the full variable domain reads GAGVSQSPRYKVTKRGQDVALRCDPISGHVSLYWYRQALGQGPEFLTYFNYEAQQDKSGLPNDRFSAERPEGSISTLTIQRTEQRDSAMYRCASSLVIGGADTGELFFGEGSRLTVL.

The chain combines TRBV29-1 with TRBJ2-3; TRBD2 might be the D (5 bases). The CDR3 covers 14 residues. The ends were cut back, 7 bases at V and 3 bases at J, with 17 bases in the middle. CDR1 and CDR2 (germline): SQVTM, ANQGSEA. The CDR3 protein is CSALLVRVTDTQYF. In nucleotides, the CDR3 is TGCAGCGCCCTACTAGTGCGGGTAACAGATACGCAGTATTTT.

The rearrangement joins TRBV27 to TRBJ2-1; 14 nucleotides agree with TRBD2. The CDR3 sequence is 17 residues long. From germline, CDR1 is MNHEY and CDR2 SMNVEV (reference sequence). The ends lost 5 bases at V and 3 bases at J; junction bases unmatched: 6. CDR3 DNA: TGTGCCAGCAGTCCGCGCGGACTAGCGGGAGGCTACAATGAGCAGTTCTTC. It specifies CASSPRGLAGGYNEQFF.

The chain joins TRBV10-2 to TRBJ1-4; D remains ambiguous. The ends were cut back, 4 bases at V and 7 bases at J, with 16 bases in the middle. The germline V gene has CDR1 WSHSY and CDR2 SAAADI. CDR3 length: 15 amino acids. CDR3 coding DNA: TGCGCCAGCAGTGCCCGGGGAATCCCGAGTGAAAAACTGTTTTTT. It codes for CASSARGIPSEKLFF.